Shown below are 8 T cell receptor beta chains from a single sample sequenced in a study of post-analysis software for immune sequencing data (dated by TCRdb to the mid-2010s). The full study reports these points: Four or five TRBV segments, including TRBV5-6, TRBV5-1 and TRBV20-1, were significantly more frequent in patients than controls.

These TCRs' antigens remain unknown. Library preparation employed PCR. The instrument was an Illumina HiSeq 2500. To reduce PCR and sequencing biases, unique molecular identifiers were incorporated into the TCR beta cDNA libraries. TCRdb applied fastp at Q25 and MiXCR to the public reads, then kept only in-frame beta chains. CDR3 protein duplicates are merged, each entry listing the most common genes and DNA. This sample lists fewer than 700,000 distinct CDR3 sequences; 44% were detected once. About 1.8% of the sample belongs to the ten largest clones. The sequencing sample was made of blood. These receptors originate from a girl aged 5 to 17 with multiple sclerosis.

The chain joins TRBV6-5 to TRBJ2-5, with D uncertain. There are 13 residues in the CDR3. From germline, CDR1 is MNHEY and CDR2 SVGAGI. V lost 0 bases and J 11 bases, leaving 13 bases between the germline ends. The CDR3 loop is CASSYSRVGEQYF. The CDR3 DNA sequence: TGTGCCAGCAGTTACTCACGGGTAGGAGAGCAGTACTTC.

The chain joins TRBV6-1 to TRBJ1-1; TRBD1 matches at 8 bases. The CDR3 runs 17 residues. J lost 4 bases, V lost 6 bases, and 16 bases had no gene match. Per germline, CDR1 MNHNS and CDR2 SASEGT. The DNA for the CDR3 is TGTGCCAGCAGCCGATCGGACAGGGAGTTTCTAAGCACTGAAGCTTTCTTT. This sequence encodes CASSRSDREFLSTEAFF.

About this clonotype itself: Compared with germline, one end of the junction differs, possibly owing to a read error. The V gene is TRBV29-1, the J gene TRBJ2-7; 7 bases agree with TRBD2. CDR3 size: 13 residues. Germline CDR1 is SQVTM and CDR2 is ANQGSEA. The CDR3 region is CSVEGLVPYEQYF. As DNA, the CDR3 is TGCAGCGTGGAAGGACTAGTTCCCTACGAGCAGTACTTC.

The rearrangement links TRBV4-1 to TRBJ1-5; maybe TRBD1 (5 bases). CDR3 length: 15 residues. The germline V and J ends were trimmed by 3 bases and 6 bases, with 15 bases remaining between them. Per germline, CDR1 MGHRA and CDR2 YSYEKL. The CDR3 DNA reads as TGCGCCAGCAGCCACGGGGGGAGGAAAGGTCAGCCCCAGCATTTT. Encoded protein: CASSHGGRKGQPQHF.

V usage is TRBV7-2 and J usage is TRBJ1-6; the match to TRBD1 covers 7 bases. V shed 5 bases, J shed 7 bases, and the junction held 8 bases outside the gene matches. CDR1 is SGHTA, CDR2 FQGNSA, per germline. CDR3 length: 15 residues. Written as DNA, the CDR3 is TGTGCCAGCAGCCCCGGACAGGTGGGGAATTCACCCCTCCACTTT. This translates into CASSPGQVGNSPLHF. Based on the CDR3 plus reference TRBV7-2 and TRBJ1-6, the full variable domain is GAGVSQSPSNKVTEKGKDVELRCDPISGHTALYWYRQSLGQGLEFLIYFQGNSAPDKSGLPSDRFSAERTGGSVSTLTIQRTQQEDSAVYLCASSPGQVGNSPLHFGNGTRLTVT.

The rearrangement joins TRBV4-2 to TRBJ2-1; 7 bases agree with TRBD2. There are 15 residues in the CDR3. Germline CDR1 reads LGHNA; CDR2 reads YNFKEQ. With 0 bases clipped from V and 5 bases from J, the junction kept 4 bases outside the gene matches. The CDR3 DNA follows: TGTGCCAGCAGCCAAGAGACTAGCACGCACAATGAGCAGTTCTTC. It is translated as CASSQETSTHNEQFF.

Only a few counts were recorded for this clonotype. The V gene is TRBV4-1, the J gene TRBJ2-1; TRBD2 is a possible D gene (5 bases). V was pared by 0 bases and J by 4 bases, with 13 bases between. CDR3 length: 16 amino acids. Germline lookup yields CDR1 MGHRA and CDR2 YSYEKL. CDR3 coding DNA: TGCGCCAGCAGCCAAGATCGAGGGAAGACATACAATGAGCAGTTCTTC. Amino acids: CASSQDRGKTYNEQFF.

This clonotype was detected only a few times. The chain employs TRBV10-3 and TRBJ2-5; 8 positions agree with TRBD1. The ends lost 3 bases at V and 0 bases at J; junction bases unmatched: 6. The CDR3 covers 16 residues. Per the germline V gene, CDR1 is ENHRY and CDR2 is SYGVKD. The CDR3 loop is CAISEADRADQETQYF. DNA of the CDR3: TGTGCCATCAGTGAAGCGGACAGGGCAGACCAAGAGACCCAGTACTTC.